The T cell receptor (beta chain) described here comes from a study of cytomegalovirus exposure and HLA in healthy donors. Findings of the study overall: Overall, some 160 TCR beta chains were annotated as cytomegalovirus-associated.

The germline V and J ends were trimmed by 2 bases and 7 bases, with 5 bases remaining between them. In germline, CDR1 is SNHLY, CDR2 FYNNEI. The CDR3 length is 11 residues. For this clone: Its antigen remains unknown.

The method was immunoSEQ multiplex PCR; TCRdb's version includes in-frame clones alone and lacks a portion of them. The sample includes some 210,000 clones, 75% to 90% seen only once; the top ten take around 5.4%. The sample comprised PBMCs. The chain is built from TRBV2 and TRBJ1-2; D remains unclear. The origin of this receptor is a woman between 18 and 29 years old in good health and CMV-seronegative. The CDR3 DNA is TGTGCCAGCAGTGAACGGGGTGGCTACACCTTC. Translation gives CASSERGGYTF.